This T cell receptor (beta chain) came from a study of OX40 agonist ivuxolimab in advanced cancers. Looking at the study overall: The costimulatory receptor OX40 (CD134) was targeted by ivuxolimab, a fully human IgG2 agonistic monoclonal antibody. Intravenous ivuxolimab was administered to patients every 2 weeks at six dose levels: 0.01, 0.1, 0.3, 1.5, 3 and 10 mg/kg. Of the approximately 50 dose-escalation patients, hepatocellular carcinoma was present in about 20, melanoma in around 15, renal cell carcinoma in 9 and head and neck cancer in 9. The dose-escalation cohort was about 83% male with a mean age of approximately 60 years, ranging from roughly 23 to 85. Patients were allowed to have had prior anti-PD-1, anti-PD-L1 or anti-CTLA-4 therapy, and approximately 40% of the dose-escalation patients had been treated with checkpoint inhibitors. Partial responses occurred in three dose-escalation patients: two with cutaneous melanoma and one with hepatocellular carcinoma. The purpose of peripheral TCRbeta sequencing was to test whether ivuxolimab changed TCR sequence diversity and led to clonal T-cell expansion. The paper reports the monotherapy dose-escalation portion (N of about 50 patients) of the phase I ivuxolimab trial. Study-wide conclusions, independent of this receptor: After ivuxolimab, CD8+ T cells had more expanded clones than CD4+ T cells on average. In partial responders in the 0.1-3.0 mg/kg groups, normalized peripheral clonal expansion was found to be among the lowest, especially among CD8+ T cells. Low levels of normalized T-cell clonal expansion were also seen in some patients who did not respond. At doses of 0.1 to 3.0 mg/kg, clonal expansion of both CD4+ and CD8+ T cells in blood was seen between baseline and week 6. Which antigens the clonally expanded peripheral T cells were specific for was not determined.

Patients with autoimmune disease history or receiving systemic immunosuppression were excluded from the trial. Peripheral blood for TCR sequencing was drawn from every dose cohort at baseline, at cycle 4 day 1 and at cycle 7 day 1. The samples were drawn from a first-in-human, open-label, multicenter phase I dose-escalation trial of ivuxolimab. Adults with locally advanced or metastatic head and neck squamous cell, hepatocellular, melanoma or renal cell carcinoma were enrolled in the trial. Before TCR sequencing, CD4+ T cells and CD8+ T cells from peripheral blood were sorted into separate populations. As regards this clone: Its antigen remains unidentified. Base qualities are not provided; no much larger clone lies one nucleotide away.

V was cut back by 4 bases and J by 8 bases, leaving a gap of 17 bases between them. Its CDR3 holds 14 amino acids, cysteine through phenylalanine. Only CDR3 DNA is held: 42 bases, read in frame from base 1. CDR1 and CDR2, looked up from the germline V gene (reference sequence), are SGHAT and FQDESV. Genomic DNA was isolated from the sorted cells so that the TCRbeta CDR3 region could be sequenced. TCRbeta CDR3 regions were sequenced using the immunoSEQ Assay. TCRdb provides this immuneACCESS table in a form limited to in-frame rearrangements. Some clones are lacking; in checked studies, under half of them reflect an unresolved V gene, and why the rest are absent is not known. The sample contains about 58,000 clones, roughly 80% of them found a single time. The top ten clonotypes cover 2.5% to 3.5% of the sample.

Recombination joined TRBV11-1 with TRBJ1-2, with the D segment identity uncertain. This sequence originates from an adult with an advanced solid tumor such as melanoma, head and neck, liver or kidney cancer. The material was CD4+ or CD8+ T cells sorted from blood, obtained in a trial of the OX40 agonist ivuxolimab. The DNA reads TGTGCCAGCAGCTCGGAATCTGCGCCCGGGGGCTACACCTTC. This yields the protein CASSSESAPGGYTF.